This T cell receptor (beta chain) appears in the sequencing data of a study of T cell changes during pregnancy in multiple sclerosis (dated by TCRdb to about 2019). Notes on the research overall: The study looked at changes in the T cell repertoire across pregnancy in women with multiple sclerosis.

In regard to this clone: Its binding antigen is unknown. Per-base qualities were not stored, and no clone one base away is much larger.

Library creation used the immunoSEQ multiplex PCR assay. TCRdb re-hosts the immuneACCESS table, in-frame sequences only. Its copies lack some clones; in the studies checked, an unresolved V gene accounts for under half of them, and the cause for the rest is not known. The sample yields about 40,000 clones; over 85% were counted once. About 0.57% of the sample comes from the top ten. Spanning cysteine to phenylalanine, the CDR3 consists of 13 amino acids. Only the CDR3 DNA stays, 39 bases, in frame from base 1. This sequence uses TRBV21-1 and TRBJ2-7; TRBD1, the table's D call, lacks a check against the DNA. TRBV21-1 is recorded as a pseudogene. The receptor comes from a female donor with multiple sclerosis, enrolled in a pregnancy study. This material consisted of CD4+ T cells from peripheral blood mononuclear cells, taken before pregnancy. The DNA sequence is given as TGTGCCAGCAGCGAAGCAGGGGCAAGTGAGCAGTACTTC. It codes for CASSEAGASEQYF.